The 8 T cell receptor beta chains below were found in one sample sequenced in a study of memory CD8 T cells in hepatitis C reinfection. Time point: pre-reinfection, 55 to 20 weeks before reinfection detection. The sorted cells went straight to TCR sequencing with no prior in vitro expansion. The method was immunoSEQ multiplex PCR; TCRdb's version includes in-frame clones alone and lacks a portion of them. The table includes under 60,000 clones, roughly 89% detected once. Sequencing input: naive CD8+ T cells sorted from blood. These receptors came from a man younger than 35 with hepatitis C virus infection.

The V gene is TRBV29-1, the J gene TRBJ1-1; TRBD1 is a possible D gene (6 bases). The CDR3 length is 12 residues. With 7 bases removed from V and 5 bases from J, the gap between germline ends came to 14 bases. In germline, CDR1 is SQVTM, CDR2 ANQGSEA. The CDR3 loop is CSALTGRTEAFF. The CDR3 bases are TGCAGCGCCCTAACAGGGAGAACTGAAGCTTTCTTT.

The chain has TRBV19 and TRBJ1-5; D is undetermined. The length of the CDR3 is 16 residues. Germline-derived CDR1 and CDR2 are LNHDA and SQIVND (reference sequence). Trimming left V 5 bases short and J 1 base short, with 15 bases between. CDR3 protein: CASSPPPAGSNQPQHF. CDR3 DNA: TGTGCCAGTAGTCCACCACCGGCGGGAAGCAATCAGCCCCAGCATTTT.

This clone was seen once. The rearrangement links TRBV27 to TRBJ2-1; D might be TRBD2 (5 bases). The CDR3 runs 15 residues. Germline V CDR1 and CDR2: MNHEY, SMNVEV (reference sequence). V lost 2 bases and J 7 bases, leaving 15 bases between the germline ends. CDR3 nucleotides: TGTGCCAGCAGTTTAGGAGGTTGGCCGGTGAATGAGCAGTTCTTC. It is translated as CASSLGGWPVNEQFF.

The chain links TRBV6-1 to TRBJ2-1; TRBD2 matches at 9 bases. J gave up 7 bases and V 3 bases, and 10 bases lay outside the gene matches. The CDR3 consists of 16 residues. The germline gives CDR1 MNHNS, CDR2 SASEGT. The CDR3 region is CASSDSSGIRWNEQFF. CDR3 DNA sequence: TGTGCCAGCAGTGATTCTAGCGGGATTCGGTGGAATGAGCAGTTCTTC.

The genes are TRBV7-9 and TRBJ2-7; D might be TRBD2 (6 bases). This CDR3 contains 13 residues. From germline, CDR1 is SEHNR and CDR2 FQNEAQ (reference sequence). V was trimmed by 5 bases and J by 9 bases, leaving 17 bases between them. CDR3 amino acids: CASSRDSGSGQYF. The CDR3 region has the DNA TGTGCCAGCAGCCGAGATAGCGGTTCGGGGCAGTACTTC.

The rearrangement uses TRBV5-3 and TRBJ1-2; D is unresolved. TRBV5-3 is noted as an ORF with a role that remains uncertain. V was pared by 0 bases and J by 0 bases, with 9 bases between. CDR3 size: 15 residues. This CDR3 is CARSLEGRANYGYTF. The CDR3 DNA is TGTGCCAGAAGCTTGGAAGGGAGGGCTAACTATGGCTACACCTTC.

V usage is TRBV7-9 and J usage is TRBJ1-5; D unclear. Germline V gives CDR1 SEHNR, CDR2 FQNEAQ (reference sequence). The CDR3 length is 13 residues. V lost 6 bases and J 0 bases, leaving 6 bases between the germline ends. CDR3 nucleotide sequence: TGTGCCAGCAGTACAGATAGCAATCAGCCCCAGCATTTT. Its translation: CASSTDSNQPQHF.

CDR3 in DNA: TGTGCCAGCAGCTTAGTACTCAGGGGCTTGGAGACCCAGTACTTC. Translated, it gives CASSLVLRGLETQYF. V is TRBV7-9 and J is TRBJ2-5, with D maybe TRBD1 (6 bases). The V and J ends lost 1 base and 5 bases respectively, with 14 bases between them. The length of the CDR3 is 15 residues. In germline, CDR1 is SEHNR, CDR2 FQNEAQ (reference sequence).